This T cell receptor beta chain was identified in a study of blood T cell repertoires in COVID-19. For the study at large: Some COVID-19 samples were acute and others convalescent; all came from the United States, Italy and Spain. The analysed material was cDNA or gDNA that came from T cells, B-cell-depleted T cells, or PBMCs.

In the source study's methods: Amplification of reference gene primers was used by the study to estimate nucleated cell counts. Sequenced by immunoSEQ multiplex PCR; TCRdb stores in-frame clones only, minus some. V, J and clone size reflect that table, while D and trimming were determined from the DNA. The table has about 360,000 clones, 86% seen once; the top ten hold about 7.6%. V lost 6 bases and J lost 1, with 9 bases in between. The CDR3 has 13 residues. Specimen: peripheral blood. This chain links TRBV12-3 or TRBV12-4 with TRBJ1-1, with D possibly matching TRBD1 (6 bases). The sequence derives from a woman aged 60-75 years with COVID-19, enrolled during active disease. For the CDR3, the DNA is TGTGCCAGCAGCGGACAGCAGAACACTGAAGCTTTCTTT. It specifies CASSGQQNTEAFF.